The T cell receptor beta chain described here comes from a study of cytomegalovirus exposure and HLA in healthy donors. On this clone itself: Its specificity is not known. A junction boundary mismatches the germline segment, possibly from a read error.

TCRdb keeps only in-frame clones here, not all; method: immunoSEQ multiplex PCR. The data contain a few hundred thousand clones, around 90% of them singletons. Study-wide results and caveats: Listed as cytomegalovirus-associated were 150 or so TCR beta chains. Later, an analysis found that TCR clusters from the first cohort tended to co-occur in the 120 validation repertoires. Cytomegalovirus status, reportedly, was diagnosed with high specificity and sensitivity by the classifier.

The CDR3 runs 15 residues. Germline loops: CDR1 SSHAT, CDR2 FNYEAQ (reference sequence). The TCR originated in a woman aged 18 to 35 in good health and CMV-seronegative. V is TRBV7-7 and J is TRBJ2-5; 10 bases map to TRBD1. The sequenced material came from PBMCs. The CDR3 protein is CASSPGTGDQETQYF. CDR3 sequence (DNA): TGTGCTAGCAGCCCAGGGACAGGGGACCAAGAGACCCAGTACTTC.